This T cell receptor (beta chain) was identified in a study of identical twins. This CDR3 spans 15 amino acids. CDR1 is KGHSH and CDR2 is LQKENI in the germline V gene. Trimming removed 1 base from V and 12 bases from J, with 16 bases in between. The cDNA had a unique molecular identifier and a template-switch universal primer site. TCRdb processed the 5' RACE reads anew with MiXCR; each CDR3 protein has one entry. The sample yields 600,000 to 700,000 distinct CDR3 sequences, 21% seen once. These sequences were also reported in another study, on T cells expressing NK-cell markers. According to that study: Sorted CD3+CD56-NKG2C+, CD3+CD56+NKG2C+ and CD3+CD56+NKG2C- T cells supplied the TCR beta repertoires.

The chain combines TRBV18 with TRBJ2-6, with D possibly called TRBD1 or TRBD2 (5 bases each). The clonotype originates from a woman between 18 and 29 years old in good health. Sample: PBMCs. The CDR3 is CASSPLDKARAVLTF. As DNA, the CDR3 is TGTGCCAGCTCACCACTGGACAAGGCGCGGGCCGTCCTGACTTTC.